This TCR beta chain stems from a study of T cell responses to AZD1222 COVID-19 vaccine (dated by TCRdb to about 2021). Notes on the research overall: AZD1222 recipients with second doses at about 4 weeks or about 12 weeks were pooled, because spike-specific TCR depth and breadth did not differ between schedules. A total of 240 or so trial participants underwent TCR sequencing, of whom approximately 200 had received two doses of AZD1222 and 26 had received two doses of the MenACWY control vaccine. Trial participants were enrolled by age into 18-55, 56-69 and 70-plus year subgroups, with around 150, 28 and 57 TCR-sequenced participants respectively. Results and caveats for the whole study, not just this receptor: Vaccine-associated CD4 TCRs spanned the whole spike protein, with dominant responses in regions 160-218 and 743-854. Participants were mostly white British, with more females than males. The authors suggested clonal diversity may have been underestimated. Conclusions about previously exposed vaccinees were limited because only a handful of AZD1222 recipients were SARS-CoV-2 seropositive at baseline. The 56-69-year group was small, and its depth increase did not reach significance, likely because of low power. Because no day 14 peak-response samples were available, the repertoires could be characterized only after the peak T cell response. Nearly half of unique spike-specific TCRs reportedly recognized epitopes outside regions mutated in the B.1.351 and B.1.1.7 variants. After two AZD1222 doses, both the breadth and the depth of spike-specific TCRs were significantly higher than at day 0 and than in MenACWY recipients.

V and J are truncated by 6 bases and 4 bases respectively, leaving an intervening sequence of 9 bases. The germline V gene yields MDHEN for CDR1 and SYDVKM for CDR2. Including cysteine and phenylalanine, the CDR3 has 13 amino acids. CDR3 DNA only is kept here, 39 bases in frame from base 1. The sample's time point, from its label and the paper: baseline before first vaccination. Samples from vaccinated people were obtained from the UK trials COV001 and COV002, which included a single-blind randomized controlled phase 2/3 trial of AZD1222 (ChAdOx1 nCoV-19) in healthy adults. For TCRbeta chain sequencing, PBMC samples from trial participants were taken at day 0 and at day 28 after the second dose. The CDR3 regions of human TCRbeta chains were analyzed by immunosequencing. The study's own analysis went as follows. Repertoire TCRs were checked for matches against a reference library of SARS-CoV-2-specific TCRs that had been generated using the MIRA antigen-specificity platform. Breadth was defined as the fraction of unique TCRs that were SARS-CoV-2-associated. Depth was defined as the fraction of total T cells that were SARS-CoV-2-associated. Using the MIRA data, each spike-specific TCR was mapped to the spike region that the TCR reacts to and placed in a CD4 or CD8 class. Log10-transformed breadth and depth values were compared by one-way ANOVA with Sidak's multiple comparisons tests. This immuneACCESS table, as held by TCRdb, lists in-frame sequences with V and J called but not all clones. Of the missing ones, under half trace to an unresolved V gene in checked studies; the others have no known cause. That table furnishes V, J and clone size, whereas the DNA furnished D and trimming. In all, the sample holds approximately 60,000 clones, and roughly 80% of those were seen once. The ten largest clones capture about 14% of the sample.

Comments on this clone: Its antigen remains undetermined. The input lacks base qualities; no much larger clone sits a single base away.

Recombination linked TRBV28 to TRBJ1-4; a confident D gene designation cannot be given. The clonotype originates from an adult in good health. The material sequenced was peripheral blood, taken on day 0 of AZD1222 vaccination. The CDR3 has the sequence CASRLSNNEKLFF. The nucleotides read TGTGCCAGCAGACTAAGTAATAATGAAAAACTGTTTTTT. Extended through the reference TRBV28 and TRBJ1-4 proteins, this CDR3 yields the full variable domain: DVKVTQSSRYLVKRTGEKVFLECVQDMDHENMFWYRQDPGLGLRLIYFSYDVKMKEKGDIPEGYSVSREKKERFSLILESASTNQTSMYLCASRLSNNEKLFFGSGTQLSVL.